These T cell receptor beta chains were read from a single sample in a study of vaccination and CD4 T cells after COVID-19. The antigens for these receptors are not known. MiXCR, applied by TCRdb to the PCR reads, yields one record per CDR3 protein. The top ten clones hold about 7.2% of a sample with about 18,000 distinct CDR3 sequences, 40% to 50% of them seen once. The sequencing here drew on CD4+ T cells from blood, cultured in vitro, taken after SARS-CoV-2 vaccination. These receptors originate from a human donor who had recovered from COVID-19. Both conserved end residues are part of each CDR3. Fields, in order: clone size, V gene, D gene, J gene, CDR3 DNA, CDR3 protein. A D gene is named only where the DNA matches it firmly. Expanded clones are given a class, and other clones once, few, many or no size at all.

-	TRBV10-3	-	TRBJ1-2	TGTGCCATCAGTGAATCAGGCCGGGATGGCTACACCTTC	CAISESGRDGYTF
few	TRBV7-2	TRBD1	TRBJ1-2	TGTGCCAGCAGCCCACGCCGGGACAGGGCAAGCTACACCTTC	CASSPRRDRASYTF
-	TRBV7-2	-	TRBJ1-1	TGTGCCAGCAGCCTTCATATGGCCCGTGAAGCTTTCTTT	CASSLHMAREAFF
few	TRBV6-2/TRBV6-3	TRBD1	TRBJ1-1	TGTGCCAGCAGCTTCAAACAGGGGAGAGCTTTCTTT	CASSFKQGRAFF
few	TRBV20-1	-	TRBJ2-3	TGCAGTGCTCCCGTCGGGGGCACAGATACGCAGTATTTT	CSAPVGGTDTQYF
few	TRBV20-1	-	TRBJ1-2	TGCAGTGCTAAGAAACGGGAATATGGCTACACCTTC	CSAKKREYGYTF
-	TRBV27	TRBD2	TRBJ2-1	TGTGCCAGCAGTTGGGCTAGCGGGAGGGCCAAGGGGAATGAGCAGTTCTTC	CASSWASGRAKGNEQFF
-	TRBV7-2	TRBD2	TRBJ2-1	TGTGCCAGCAGCATGTCAGGACTAGCGGGAGTCTATGAGCAGTTCTTC	CASSMSGLAGVYEQFF
once	TRBV20-1	-	TRBJ2-5	TGCAGTGCTAGACCAGGTTTTTCCCAAGAGACCCAGTACTTC	CSARPGFSQETQYF
few	TRBV30	TRBD1	TRBJ1-2	TGTGCCTGGAGCTCCTCGGGACAGAACTATGGCTACACCTTC	CAWSSSGQNYGYTF
-	TRBV20-1	-	TRBJ1-1	TGCAGTGCCGATAATGGGGGGACTGAAGCTTTCTTT	CSADNGGTEAFF
-	TRBV12-3/TRBV12-4	TRBD1	TRBJ1-5	TGTGCCAGCAGTGGGACAGGGGGTAGTCAGCCCCAGCATTTT	CASSGTGGSQPQHF
once	TRBV6-2/TRBV6-3	TRBD2	TRBJ2-7	TGTGCCAGCAGTCGGACTAGCGGGGTCTACGAGCAGTACTTC	CASSRTSGVYEQYF
few	TRBV25-1	-	TRBJ1-2	TGTGCCAGCAGTGAATACGGGGGAGCCTTAGGCTACACCTTC	CASSEYGGALGYTF
-	TRBV12-3/TRBV12-4	TRBD1	TRBJ2-7	TGTGCCAGCAGTGTGGGACAGGGGGCCTACGAGCAGTACTTC	CASSVGQGAYEQYF
-	TRBV6-5	-	TRBJ1-1	TGTGCCAGCAGTTACTCGGGGCGGCGAGAAGCTTTCTTT	CASSYSGRREAFF
-	TRBV11-2	-	TRBJ1-1	TGTGCCAGCAGCTCCGCGCCAGGGATGAACACTGAAGCTTTCTTT	CASSSAPGMNTEAFF
few	TRBV19	-	TRBJ1-2	TGTGCCAGTAGCGGGAATCGGGTGATCTATGGCTACACCTTC	CASSGNRVIYGYTF
few	TRBV29-1	-	TRBJ1-2	TGCAGCGTTGAACCCCAGTGGAGCTATGGCTACACCTTC	CSVEPQWSYGYTF
few	TRBV6-1	-	TRBJ1-1	TGTGCCAGCAGTGAAGGACCCTCCATTGGCACTGAAGCTTTCTTT	CASSEGPSIGTEAFF
once	TRBV5-5	-	TRBJ2-5	TGTGCCAGCAGCCCCACCGGAGGGCTTCAAGAGACCCAGTACTTC	CASSPTGGLQETQYF
few	TRBV6-5	TRBD1	TRBJ1-6	TGTGCCAGCAGTTACTCGGGGACAGCTCTTGCTAATTCACCCCTCCACTTT	CASSYSGTALANSPLHF
-	TRBV25-1	-	TRBJ2-2	TGTGCCAGCAGTCAAATCGCCGGGACCGGGGAGCTGTTTTTT	CASSQIAGTGELFF
-	TRBV4-2	TRBD1	TRBJ1-6	TGTGCCAGCAGGACAGGGGATGACTATAATTCACCCCTCCACTTT	CASRTGDDYNSPLHF
-	TRBV6-1	TRBD1	TRBJ1-5	TGTGCCAGCAGTACGCCGAGCAGGGGGACTCATCAGCCCCAGCATTTT	CASSTPSRGTHQPQHF
few	TRBV2	-	TRBJ1-6	TGTGCCAGCAGGCGAGCAGGATATAATTCACCCCTCCACTTT	CASRRAGYNSPLHF
few	TRBV10-3	TRBD2	TRBJ2-7	TGTGCCATCAGTGAGGCGGGAGCGGGAGCCGAGCAGTACTTC	CAISEAGAGAEQYF
-	TRBV7-8	-	TRBJ1-2	TGTGCCAGCAGCTCCCGGCTGGGGGACGGCTACACCTTC	CASSSRLGDGYTF
few	TRBV7-2	-	TRBJ1-2	TGTGCCAGCAGCCCCTCAGCAGGGACTAACTATGGCTACACCTTC	CASSPSAGTNYGYTF
-	TRBV6-1	-	TRBJ1-1	TGTGCCAGCACTCTGGCGGGAGAGAACACTGAAGCTTTCTTT	CASTLAGENTEAFF
-	TRBV29-1	-	TRBJ2-2	TGCAGCGTGACTTTAGCGGTGAACACCGGGGAGCTGTTTTTT	CSVTLAVNTGELFF
few	TRBV5-4	TRBD2	TRBJ2-5	TGTGCCAGCAGCCCCACTAGCGGTAAAGAGACCCAGTACTTC	CASSPTSGKETQYF
few	TRBV6-1	-	TRBJ1-2	TGTGCCAGCCGCGGCTCTGTGTATGGCTACACCTTC	CASRGSVYGYTF
few	TRBV2	-	TRBJ2-1	TGTGCCAGCAGTGATAGAAGCTCCTACAATGAGCAGTTCTTC	CASSDRSSYNEQFF
few	TRBV20-1	TRBD1	TRBJ1-2	TGCAGTGCTAGACGAGGGACAGGCAACTATGGCTACACCTTC	CSARRGTGNYGYTF